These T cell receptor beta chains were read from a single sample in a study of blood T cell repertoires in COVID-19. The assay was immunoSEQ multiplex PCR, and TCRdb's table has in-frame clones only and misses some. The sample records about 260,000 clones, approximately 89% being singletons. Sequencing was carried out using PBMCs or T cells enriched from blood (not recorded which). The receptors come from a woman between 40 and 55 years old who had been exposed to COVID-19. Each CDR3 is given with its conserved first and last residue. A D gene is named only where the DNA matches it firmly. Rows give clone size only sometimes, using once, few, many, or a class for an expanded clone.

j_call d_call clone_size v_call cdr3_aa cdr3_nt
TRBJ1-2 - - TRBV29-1 CSVGTPGASYGYTF TGCAGCGTTGGGACCCCAGGGGCGAGCTATGGCTACACCTTC
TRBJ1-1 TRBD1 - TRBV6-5 CASRQGQGEAFF TGTGCCAGCCGACAGGGACAGGGTGAAGCTTTCTTT
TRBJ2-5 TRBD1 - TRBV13 CASSLDRMETQYF TGTGCCAGCAGCCTGGACAGGATGGAGACCCAGTACTTC
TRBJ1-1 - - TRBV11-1 CASSLQESTEAFF TGTGCCAGCAGCTTACAGGAAAGCACTGAAGCTTTCTTT
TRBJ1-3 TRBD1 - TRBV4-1 CASSPDRGGGNTIYF TGCGCCAGCAGCCCGGACAGGGGTGGTGGAAACACCATATATTTT
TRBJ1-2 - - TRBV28 CATLTPGPEVLGYTF TGTGCCACCCTTACACCGGGTCCCGAGGTCTTGGGCTACACCTTC
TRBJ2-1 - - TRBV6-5 CASSPSQAFGQFF TGTGCCAGCAGCCCCTCGCAGGCATTCGGGCAGTTCTTC
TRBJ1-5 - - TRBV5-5 CASSMSAGIEGVQPQHF TGTGCCAGCAGCATGAGTGCTGGCATTGAGGGGGTTCAGCCCCAGCATTTT
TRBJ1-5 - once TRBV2 CATRRDWNSNQPQHF TGTGCCACGCGACGGGACTGGAATAGCAATCAGCCCCAGCATTTT
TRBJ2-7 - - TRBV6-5 CASGNSYEQYF TGTGCCAGCGGAAACAGTTACGAGCAGTACTTC
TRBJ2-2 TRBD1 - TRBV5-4 CASSNRQGAGTGELFF TGTGCCAGCAGTAACCGACAGGGGGCGGGCACCGGGGAGCTGTTTTTT
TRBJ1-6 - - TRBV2 CASRQQGPGYNSPLHF TGTGCCAGCAGGCAACAGGGTCCGGGTTATAATTCACCCCTCCACTTT
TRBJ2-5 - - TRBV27 CASSFGRGETQYF TGTGCCAGCAGTTTCGGGCGGGGAGAGACCCAGTACTTC
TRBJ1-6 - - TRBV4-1 CASSQDPLRPLHF TGCGCCAGCAGCCAAGATCCCCTGAGGCCCCTCCACTTT
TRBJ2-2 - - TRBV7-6 CASSLSGRIWAGELFF TGTGCCAGCAGCCTCAGCGGGCGCATCTGGGCCGGGGAGCTGTTTTTT
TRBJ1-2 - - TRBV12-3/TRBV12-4 CASSSSGPCTF TGTGCCAGCAGTTCCTCAGGGCCCTGCACCTTC
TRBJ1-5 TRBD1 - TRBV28 CASSRGQGDNQPQHF TGTGCCAGCAGTCGGGGACAGGGGGACAATCAGCCCCAGCATTTT
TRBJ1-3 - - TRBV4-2 CASSHQTPDSGNTIYF TGTGCCAGCAGCCACCAGACTCCTGACTCTGGAAACACCATATATTTT
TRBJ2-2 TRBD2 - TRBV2 CASSGGLASNTGELFF TGTGCCAGCAGCGGAGGACTAGCGTCTAACACCGGGGAGCTGTTTTTT
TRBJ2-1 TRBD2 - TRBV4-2 CASRQDTSGAYNEQFF TGTGCCAGCAGACAAGATACTAGCGGCGCATACAATGAGCAGTTCTTC
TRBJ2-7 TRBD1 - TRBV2 CASSVGTGGKIGEQYF TGTGCCAGCAGCGTGGGGACAGGGGGCAAAATCGGCGAGCAGTACTTC
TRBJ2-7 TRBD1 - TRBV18 CASSPGTGGEQYF TGTGCCAGCTCACCGGGGACAGGGGGCGAGCAGTACTTC
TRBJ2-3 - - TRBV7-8 CASSPTRTQGVTDTQYF TGTGCCAGCAGCCCAACCCGTACACAGGGAGTCACAGATACGCAGTATTTT
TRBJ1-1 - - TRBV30 CAWRLRERSEAFF TGTGCCTGGAGATTGAGGGAGCGGTCTGAAGCTTTCTTT
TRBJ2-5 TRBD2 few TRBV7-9 CASSLGRPRGGKTQYF TGTGCCAGCAGCTTAGGACGGCCGCGGGGGGGAAAGACCCAGTACTTC
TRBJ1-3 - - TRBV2 CASRVTAFSGNTIYF TGTGCCAGCAGGGTGACAGCATTCTCTGGAAACACCATATATTTT
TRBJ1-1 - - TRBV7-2 CASSLAEGLNTEAFF TGTGCCAGCAGCTTAGCGGAGGGATTGAACACTGAAGCTTTCTTT
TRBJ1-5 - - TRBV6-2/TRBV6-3 CASSFDTSSSISNQPQHF TGTGCCAGCAGTTTCGACACCAGCTCATCGATTAGCAATCAGCCCCAGCATTTT
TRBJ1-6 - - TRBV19 CASSMESLYNSPLHF TGTGCCAGTAGTATGGAGTCATTATATAATTCACCCCTCCACTTT
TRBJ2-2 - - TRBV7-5 CVRRTTGAVGELFF TGTGTCAGAAGGACGACAGGGGCTGTAGGGGAGCTGTTTTTT
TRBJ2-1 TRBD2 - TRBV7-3 CASSPTSGSGVGSSNEQFF TGTGCCAGCAGCCCGACTAGCGGGAGTGGGGTCGGGTCGTCCAATGAGCAGTTCTTC
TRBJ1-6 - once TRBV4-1 CASSQDFGSSYNSPLHF TGCGCCAGCAGCCAAGACTTCGGGAGCTCCTATAATTCACCCCTCCACTTT
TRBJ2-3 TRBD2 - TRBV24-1 CATSDPPGTSRTDTQYF TGTGCCACCAGTGATCCACCCGGGACTAGCAGAACAGATACGCAGTATTTT
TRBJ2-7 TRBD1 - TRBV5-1 CASSFPAGGTYEQYF TGCGCCAGCAGCTTCCCCGCAGGGGGCACCTACGAGCAGTACTTC
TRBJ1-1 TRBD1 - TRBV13 CASSLARGARDRNTEAFF TGTGCCAGCAGCTTAGCACGGGGCGCCAGGGACAGGAACACTGAAGCTTTCTTT
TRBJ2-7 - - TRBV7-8 CASSRGESRVLYEQYF TGTGCCAGCAGCCGAGGGGAGAGCCGTGTTCTTTACGAGCAGTACTTC
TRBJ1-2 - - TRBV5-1 CASSLSTKYGYTF TGTGCCAGCAGCTTGTCGACAAAGTATGGCTACACCTTC
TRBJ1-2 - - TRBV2 CASSLDGLPAYGYTF TGTGCCAGCAGTTTGGACGGACTACCGGCCTATGGCTACACCTTC
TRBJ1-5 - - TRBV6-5 CASSSNRDPGQPQHF TGTGCCAGCAGCTCAAACAGGGATCCGGGTCAGCCCCAGCATTTT
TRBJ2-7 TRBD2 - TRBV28 CASSPAGGRKVYEQYF TGTGCCAGCAGCCCGGCGGGGGGGAGGAAGGTCTACGAGCAGTACTTC
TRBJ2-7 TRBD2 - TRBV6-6 CASMGPSGAGYEQYF TGTGCCAGCATGGGGCCTAGCGGGGCGGGCTACGAGCAGTACTTC
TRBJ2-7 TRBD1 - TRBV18 CASSPDWAGQGLGEQYF TGTGCCAGCTCACCAGATTGGGCGGGACAGGGTCTTGGGGAGCAGTACTTC
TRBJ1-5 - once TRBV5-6 CASSLWGGKGNQPQHF TGTGCCAGCAGCTTGTGGGGAGGGAAAGGCAATCAGCCCCAGCATTTT
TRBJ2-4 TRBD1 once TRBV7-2 CASSWGQGNKNIQYF TGTGCCAGCAGCTGGGGACAGGGGAACAAAAACATTCAGTACTTC
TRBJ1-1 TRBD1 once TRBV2 CASSGDRAGAEAFF TGTGCCAGCAGTGGTGACAGGGCTGGCGCTGAAGCTTTCTTT
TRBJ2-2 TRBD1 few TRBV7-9 CASSQKTGANTGELFF TGTGCCAGCAGCCAGAAGACAGGGGCGAACACCGGGGAGCTGTTTTTT
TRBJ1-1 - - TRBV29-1 CSVVREGRRTEAFF TGCAGCGTTGTAAGGGAAGGGCGGAGGACTGAAGCTTTCTTT
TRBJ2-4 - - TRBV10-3 CAISEELAKNIQYF TGTGCCATCAGTGAGGAGTTAGCCAAAAACATTCAGTACTTC
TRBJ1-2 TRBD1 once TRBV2 CASENGQGGYGYTF TGTGCCAGCGAAAACGGACAGGGCGGCTATGGCTACACCTTC
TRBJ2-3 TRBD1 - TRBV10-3 CAISSTGDTQYF TGTGCCATCAGCTCGACAGGGGATACGCAGTATTTT
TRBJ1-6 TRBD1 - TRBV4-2 CASSQEYSGTGGRSYNSPLHF TGTGCCAGCAGCCAAGAATATTCCGGGACAGGGGGCCGCTCCTATAATTCACCCCTCCACTTT